This T cell receptor beta chain was sequenced for a study of radiation and T cells in renal cell carcinoma (TCRdb year 2020). A note on the overall study: Samples came from a clinical trial, in which primary renal cell carcinomas received 15 Gy stereotactic body radiation therapy followed by nephrectomy 4 weeks later. In total, roughly 51 samples underwent TCR beta sequencing: around 25 tumors plus 27 peripheral blood samples. Across all 50 or so samples, around 4,000,000 unique CDR3 nucleotide sequences encoding 2,658,974 unique CDR3 amino acid sequences were identified.

TCR beta libraries were generated from genomic DNA with the immunoSEQ kit, following the manufacturer's recommendations. To prepare the libraries, a first multiplex PCR with proprietary primers was run, followed by a second PCR that added unique barcodes, and a bead cleanup was done after each round. A positive control reaction and a negative control reaction, both provided in the kit, were run with every batch of samples. The final libraries underwent checking on an Agilent 4200 TapeStation D1000 ScreenTape, volumetric pooling, and quantification by qPCR. Sequencing was performed on an Illumina NextSeq500 using a MidOutput 150-cycle cartridge, with 156 Read1 cycles, 15 Index1 cycles, and the kit custom primers. The pooled library was loaded at 0.95 to 1 pM with about 20% PhiX control spiked in. The original methods were these. Vendor-processed data were analyzed in R, and a clonotype was defined as all T cells sharing the same CDR3 nucleotide sequence. In the clone abundance analyses, frequencies were normalized to the 10,000 most abundant clones in each sample. Public T cell clones, averaging fewer than five per sample, were removed before analysis. Tumor-enriched clonotypes and baseline blood-enriched clonotypes were defined as those with an abundance difference of at least 32-fold between compartments. A beta-binomial differential abundance model was used to identify clonotypes that were expanded or contracted between blood time points. Tumor-blood repertoire similarity was measured with the Baroni-Urbani and Buser coefficient, and group comparisons used two-tailed Wilcoxon tests in R. This immuneACCESS table, as held by TCRdb, lists in-frame sequences with V and J called but not all clones. Of the missing ones, under half trace to an unresolved V gene in checked studies; the others have no known cause. For V, J and clone size, that table is used; D and trimming come from the DNA. This sample comprises around 76,000 clones, over 80% of them detected only once. The ten biggest clones cover less than 7% of the sample.

Broader findings and caveats from the paper: Effects of radiation dose or scheduling on the TCR repertoire could not be addressed with the single-armed trial design. No pretreatment tumor biopsies were available, so the baseline intratumoral presence of clonotypes could not be determined. Dynamics of the blood repertoire were not tracked past 4 weeks after treatment. Top tumor clonotypes rose in blood from baseline to 2 weeks post-radiation, then contracted by 4 weeks, suggesting transient expansion of tumor-resident clones.

To note about this clone: Its specific antigen is unknown. Per-base quality was not reported, and no clone a single base away is much larger than it.

The CDR3 sequence holds 15 residues, the cysteine and phenylalanine included. The read is trimmed to its CDR3 DNA, 45 bases read in frame from base 1. Trimming takes 5 bases from V and 6 bases from J, and the germline ends sit 17 bases apart. Per the germline V gene (reference sequence), WNHNN is the CDR1 and SYGVQD is the CDR2. The time point label for this specimen denotes: blood 2 weeks post-SBRT. The intended sense of this specimen's treatment or condition label: 15 Gy SBRT to primary tumor, nephrectomy 4 weeks later. Serial peripheral blood from radiation-treated patients was sampled at baseline, 2 weeks and 4 weeks after SBRT to track tumor-enriched clonotypes. Every patient had renal cell carcinoma of clear cell pathology. The QIAamp DNA Blood Mini Kit (Qiagen) was used to prepare genomic DNA for TCR sequencing. The analyses included just those samples that passed every quality control check.

The receptor comes from a man in his sixties with renal cell carcinoma. The source material was blood, sampled from a patient whose treatment included radiotherapy and nephrectomy. The sequence links TRBV10-1 to TRBJ2-1, with a tentative D gene TRBD2 over 6 matching bases. The DNA reads as follows: TGCGCCAGCAGTTTTGGGGGGACGGCGGTCAATGAGCAGTTCTTC. The resulting protein is CASSFGGTAVNEQFF.